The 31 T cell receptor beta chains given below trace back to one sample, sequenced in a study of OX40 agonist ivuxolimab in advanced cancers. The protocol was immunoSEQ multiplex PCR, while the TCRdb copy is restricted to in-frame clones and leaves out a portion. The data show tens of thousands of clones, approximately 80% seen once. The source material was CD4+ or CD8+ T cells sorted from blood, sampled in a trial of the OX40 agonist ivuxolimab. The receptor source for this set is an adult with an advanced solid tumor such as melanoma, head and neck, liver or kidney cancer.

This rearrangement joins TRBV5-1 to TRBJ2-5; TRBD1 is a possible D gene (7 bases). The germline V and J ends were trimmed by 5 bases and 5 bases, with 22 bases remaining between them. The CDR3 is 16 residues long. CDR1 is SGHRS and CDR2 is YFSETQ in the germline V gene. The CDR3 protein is CASSRRPRAGGETQYF. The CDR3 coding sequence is TGCGCCAGCAGTAGAAGGCCGCGGGCAGGGGGGGAGACCCAGTACTTC.

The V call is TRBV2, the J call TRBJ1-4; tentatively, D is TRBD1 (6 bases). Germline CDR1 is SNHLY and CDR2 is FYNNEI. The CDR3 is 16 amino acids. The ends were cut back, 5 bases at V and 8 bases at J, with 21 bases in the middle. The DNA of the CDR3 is TGTGCCAGCAGTAAGATTATGACGGGACAAGGGGAAAAACTGTTTTTT. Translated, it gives CASSKIMTGQGEKLFF.

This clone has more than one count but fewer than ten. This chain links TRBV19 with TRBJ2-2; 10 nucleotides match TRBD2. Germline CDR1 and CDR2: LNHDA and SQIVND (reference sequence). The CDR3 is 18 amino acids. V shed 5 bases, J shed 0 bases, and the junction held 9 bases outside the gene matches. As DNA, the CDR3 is TGTGCCAGTAGTCTGGGGACTAGCGCGTTCGCGAACACCGGGGAGCTGTTTTTT. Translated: CASSLGTSAFANTGELFF.

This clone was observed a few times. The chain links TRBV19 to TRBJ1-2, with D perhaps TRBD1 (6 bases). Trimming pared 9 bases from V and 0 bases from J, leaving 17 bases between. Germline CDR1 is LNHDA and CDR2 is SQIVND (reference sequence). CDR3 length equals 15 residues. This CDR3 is CASRPSDRTNYGYTF. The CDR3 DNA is TGTGCCAGCCGCCCATCAGACAGGACTAACTATGGCTACACCTTC.

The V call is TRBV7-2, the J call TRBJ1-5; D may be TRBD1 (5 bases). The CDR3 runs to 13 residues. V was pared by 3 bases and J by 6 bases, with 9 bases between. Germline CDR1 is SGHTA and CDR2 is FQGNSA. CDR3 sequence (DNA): TGTGCCAGCAGCTTGGGGCCCGTTCAGCCCCAGCATTTT. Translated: CASSLGPVQPQHF.

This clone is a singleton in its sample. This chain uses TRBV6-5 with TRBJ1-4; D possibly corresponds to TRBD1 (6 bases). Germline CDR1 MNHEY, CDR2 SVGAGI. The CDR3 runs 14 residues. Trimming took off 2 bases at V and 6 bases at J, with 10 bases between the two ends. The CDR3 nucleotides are TGTGCCAGCAGTTACCAGGGGAGGGATGAAAAACTGTTTTTT. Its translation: CASSYQGRDEKLFF.

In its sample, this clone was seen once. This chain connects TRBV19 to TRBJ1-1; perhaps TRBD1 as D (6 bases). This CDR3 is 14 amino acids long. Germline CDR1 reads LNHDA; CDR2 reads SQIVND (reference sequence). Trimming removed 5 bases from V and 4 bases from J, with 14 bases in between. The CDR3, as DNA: TGTGCCAGTAGTTTCAATACAGGGACCACTGAAGCTTTCTTT. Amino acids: CASSFNTGTTEAFF.

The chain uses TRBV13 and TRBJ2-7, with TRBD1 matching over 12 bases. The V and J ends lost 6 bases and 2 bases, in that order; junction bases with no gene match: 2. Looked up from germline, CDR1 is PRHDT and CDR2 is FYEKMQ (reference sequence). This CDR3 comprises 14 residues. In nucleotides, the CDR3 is TGTGCCAGCAGGGGACAGGGGGCCGCCTACGAGCAGTACTTC. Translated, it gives CASRGQGAAYEQYF.

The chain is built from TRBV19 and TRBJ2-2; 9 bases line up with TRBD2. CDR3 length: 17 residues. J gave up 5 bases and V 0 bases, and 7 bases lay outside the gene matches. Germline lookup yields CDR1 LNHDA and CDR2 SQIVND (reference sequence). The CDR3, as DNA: TGTGCCAGTAGTATAGATCGAGCGGGAGGCCCGACCGGGGAGCTGTTTTTT. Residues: CASSIDRAGGPTGELFF.

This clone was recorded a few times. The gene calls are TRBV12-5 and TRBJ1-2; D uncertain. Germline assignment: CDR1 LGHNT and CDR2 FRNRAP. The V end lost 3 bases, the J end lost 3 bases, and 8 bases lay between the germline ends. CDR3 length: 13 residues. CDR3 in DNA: TGTGCTAGTGGTTTACAGACGGACTATGGCTACACCTTC. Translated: CASGLQTDYGYTF.

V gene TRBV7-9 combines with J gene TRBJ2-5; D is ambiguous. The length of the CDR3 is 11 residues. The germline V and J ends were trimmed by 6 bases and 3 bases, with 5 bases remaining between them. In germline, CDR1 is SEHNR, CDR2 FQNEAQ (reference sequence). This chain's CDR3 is CASRREETQYF. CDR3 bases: TGTGCCAGCAGGCGTGAAGAGACCCAGTACTTC.

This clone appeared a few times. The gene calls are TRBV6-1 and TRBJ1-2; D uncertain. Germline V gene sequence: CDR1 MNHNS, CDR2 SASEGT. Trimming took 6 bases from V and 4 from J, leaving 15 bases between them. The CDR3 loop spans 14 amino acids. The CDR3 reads CASSNSEVLYGYTF. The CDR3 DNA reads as TGTGCCAGCAGCAACTCGGAGGTTCTCTATGGCTACACCTTC.

The chain's CDR3 is CASSFGMEAFF. In nucleotides, the CDR3 is TGTGCCAGCAGTTTTGGCATGGAAGCTTTCTTT. The chain couples TRBV28 to TRBJ1-1; D remains ambiguous. V dropped 3 bases and J dropped 8 bases, with 7 bases sitting between them. The CDR3 totals 11 residues. Germline lookup yields CDR1 MDHEN and CDR2 SYDVKM.

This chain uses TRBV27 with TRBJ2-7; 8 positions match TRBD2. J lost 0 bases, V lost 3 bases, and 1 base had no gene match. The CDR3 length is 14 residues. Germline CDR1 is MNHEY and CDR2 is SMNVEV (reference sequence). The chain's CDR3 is CASSFSGSSYEQYF. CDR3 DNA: TGTGCCAGCAGTTTCAGCGGGAGCTCCTACGAGCAGTACTTC.

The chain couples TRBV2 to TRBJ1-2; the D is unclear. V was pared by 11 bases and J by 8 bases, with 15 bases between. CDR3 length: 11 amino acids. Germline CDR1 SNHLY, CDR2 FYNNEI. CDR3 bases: TGTGCCGGGTGGCAGGACCTGGGCTACACCTTC. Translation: CAGWQDLGYTF.

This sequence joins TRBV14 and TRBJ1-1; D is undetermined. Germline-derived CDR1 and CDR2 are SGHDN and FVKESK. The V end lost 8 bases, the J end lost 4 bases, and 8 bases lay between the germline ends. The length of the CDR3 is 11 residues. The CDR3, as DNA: TGTGCCAGCGGCAAAGGCACTGAAGCTTTCTTT. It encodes CASGKGTEAFF.

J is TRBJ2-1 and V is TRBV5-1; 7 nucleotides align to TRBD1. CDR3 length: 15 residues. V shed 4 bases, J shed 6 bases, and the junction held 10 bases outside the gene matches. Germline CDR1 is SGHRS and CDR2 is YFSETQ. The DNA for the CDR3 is TGCGCCAGCAGCCCCCAGACAGGGTCTTTCAATGAGCAGTTCTTC. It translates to CASSPQTGSFNEQFF.

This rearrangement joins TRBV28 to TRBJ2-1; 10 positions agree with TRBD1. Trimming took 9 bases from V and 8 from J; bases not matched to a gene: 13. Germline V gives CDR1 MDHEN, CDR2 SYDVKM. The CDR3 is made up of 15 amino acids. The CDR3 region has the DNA TGTGCCAGTAACGCTCCGGGACAGGGGTTTCATGAGCAGTTCTTC. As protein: CASNAPGQGFHEQFF.

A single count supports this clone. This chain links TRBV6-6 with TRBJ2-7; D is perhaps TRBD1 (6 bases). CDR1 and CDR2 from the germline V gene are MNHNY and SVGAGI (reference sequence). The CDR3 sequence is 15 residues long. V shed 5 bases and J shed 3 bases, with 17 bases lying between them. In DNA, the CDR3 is TGTGCCAGCAGTCGTTACCAGGGGAGCGGCTACGAGCAGTACTTC. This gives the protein CASSRYQGSGYEQYF.

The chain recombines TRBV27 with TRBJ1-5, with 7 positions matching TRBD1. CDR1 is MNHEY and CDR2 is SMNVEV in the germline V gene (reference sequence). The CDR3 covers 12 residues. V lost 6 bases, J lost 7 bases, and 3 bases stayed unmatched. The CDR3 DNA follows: TGTGCCAGCAGAAACAGGGGCCAGCCCCAGCATTTT. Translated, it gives CASRNRGQPQHF.

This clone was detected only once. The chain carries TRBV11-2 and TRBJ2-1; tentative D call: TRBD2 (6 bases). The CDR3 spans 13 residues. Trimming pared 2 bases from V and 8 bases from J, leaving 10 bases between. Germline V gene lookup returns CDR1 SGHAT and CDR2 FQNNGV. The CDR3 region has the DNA TGTGCCAGCAGCTTAACTAGCAGAGATGAGCAGTTCTTC. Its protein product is CASSLTSRDEQFF.

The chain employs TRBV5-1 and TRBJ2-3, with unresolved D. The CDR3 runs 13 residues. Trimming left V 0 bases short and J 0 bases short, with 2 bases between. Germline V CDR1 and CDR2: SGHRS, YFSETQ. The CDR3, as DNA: TGCGCCAGCAGCTTGGATAGCACAGATACGCAGTATTTT. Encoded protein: CASSLDSTDTQYF. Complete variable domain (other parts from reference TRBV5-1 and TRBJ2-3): KAGVTQTPRYLIKTRGQQVTLSCSPISGHRSVSWYQQTPGQGLQFLFEYFSETQRNKGNFPGRFSGRQFSNSRSEMNVSTLELGDSALYLCASSLDSTDTQYFGPGTRLTVL.

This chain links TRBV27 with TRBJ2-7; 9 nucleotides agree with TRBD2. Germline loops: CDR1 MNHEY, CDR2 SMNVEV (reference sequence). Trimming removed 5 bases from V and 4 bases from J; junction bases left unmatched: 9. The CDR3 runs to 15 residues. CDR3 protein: CASSPISGRIYEQYF. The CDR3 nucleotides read TGTGCCAGCAGTCCCATCAGCGGGAGGATTTACGAGCAGTACTTC.

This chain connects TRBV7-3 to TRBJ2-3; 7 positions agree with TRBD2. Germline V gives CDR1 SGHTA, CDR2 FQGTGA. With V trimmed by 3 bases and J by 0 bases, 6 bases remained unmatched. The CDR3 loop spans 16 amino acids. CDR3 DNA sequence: TGTGCCAGCAGCTTGACCCATAGCGGGAGCACAGATACGCAGTATTTT. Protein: CASSLTHSGSTDTQYF. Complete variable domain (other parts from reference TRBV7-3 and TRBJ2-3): GAGVSQTPSNKVTEKGKYVELRCDPISGHTALYWYRQSLGQGPEFLIYFQGTGAADDSGLPNDRFFAVRPEGSVSTLKIQRTERGDSAVYLCASSLTHSGSTDTQYFGPGTRLTVL.

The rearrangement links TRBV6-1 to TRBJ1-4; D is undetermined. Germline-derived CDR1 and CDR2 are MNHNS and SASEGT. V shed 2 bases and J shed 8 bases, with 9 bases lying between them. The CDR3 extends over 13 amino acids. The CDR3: CASSEWLREKLFF. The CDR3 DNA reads TGTGCCAGCAGTGAATGGCTCAGAGAAAAACTGTTTTTT.

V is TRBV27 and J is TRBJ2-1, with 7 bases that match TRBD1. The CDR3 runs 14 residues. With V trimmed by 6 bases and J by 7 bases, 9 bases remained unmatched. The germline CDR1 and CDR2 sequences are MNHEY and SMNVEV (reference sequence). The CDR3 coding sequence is TGTGCCAGCAGGAGGGGGCAGATACTAAATGAGCAGTTCTTC. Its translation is CASRRGQILNEQFF.

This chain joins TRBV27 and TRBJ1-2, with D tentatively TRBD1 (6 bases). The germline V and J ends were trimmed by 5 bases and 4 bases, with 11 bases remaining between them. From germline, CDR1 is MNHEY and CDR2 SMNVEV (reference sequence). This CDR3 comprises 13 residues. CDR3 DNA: TGTGCCAGCAGTCCCCAGGACAGCTATGGCTACACCTTC. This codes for CASSPQDSYGYTF.

This CDR3 reads CASRSVGLAGAAYNEQFF. In DNA form, the CDR3 reads TGTGCCAGTAGATCTGTCGGACTAGCGGGAGCAGCCTACAATGAGCAGTTCTTC. This chain uses TRBV19 with TRBJ2-1, with 13 positions matching TRBD2. J gave up 2 bases and V 6 bases, and 10 bases lay outside the gene matches. The CDR3 runs to 18 residues. The V gene's germline CDR1 is LNHDA and CDR2 SQIVND (reference sequence).

CDR3 amino acids: CASSSWDGFHTEAFF. CDR3 nucleotide sequence: TGTGCCAGCAGCTCCTGGGACGGATTCCACACTGAAGCTTTCTTT. The chain couples TRBV11-1 to TRBJ1-1; D is perhaps TRBD1 (5 bases). From germline, CDR1 is SGHAT and CDR2 FQDESV (reference sequence). This CDR3 is 15 amino acids long. V shed 4 bases and J shed 3 bases, with 15 bases lying between them.

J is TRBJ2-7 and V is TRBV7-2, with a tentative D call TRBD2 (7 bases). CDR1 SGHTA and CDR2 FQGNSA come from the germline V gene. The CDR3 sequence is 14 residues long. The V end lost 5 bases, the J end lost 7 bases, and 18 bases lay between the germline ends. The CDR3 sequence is CASSPQAGALEQYF. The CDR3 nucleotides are TGTGCCAGCAGCCCTCAGGCGGGGGCCTTGGAGCAGTACTTC. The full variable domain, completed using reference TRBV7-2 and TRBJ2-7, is GAGVSQSPSNKVTEKGKDVELRCDPISGHTALYWYRQSLGQGLEFLIYFQGNSAPDKSGLPSDRFSAERTGGSVSTLTIQRTQQEDSAVYLCASSPQAGALEQYFGPGTRLTVT.

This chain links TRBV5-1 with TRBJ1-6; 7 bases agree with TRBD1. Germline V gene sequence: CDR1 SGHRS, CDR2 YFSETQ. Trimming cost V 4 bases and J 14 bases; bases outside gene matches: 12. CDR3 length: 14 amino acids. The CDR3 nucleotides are TGCGCCAGCAGCGGCCGACAGGGTGAAGGGGCCCTCCACTTT. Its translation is CASSGRQGEGALHF.